A single sample is the source of the 23 T cell receptor beta chains below, sequenced in a study of cytotoxic CD8 clonotypes in ibrutinib-treated CLL. Sequencing used immunoSEQ multiplex PCR; TCRdb keeps in-frame clones, though not all of them. The data show hundreds of thousands of clones, about 61% seen once. This material consisted of PBMCs, taken after 36 months of ibrutinib treatment. The receptors originated from a human donor with chronic lymphocytic leukemia.

In this sample, this clone turned up a few times. This specimen includes other DNA sequences encoding the same CDR3. The chain uses TRBV27 and TRBJ2-6, with a possible D match to TRBD1 (5 bases). This CDR3 is built from 14 residues. V was trimmed by 4 bases and J by 3 bases, leaving 7 bases between them. Germline V gene sequence: CDR1 MNHEY, CDR2 SMNVEV (reference sequence). The CDR3 loop reads CASSSGLGANVLTF. The DNA of the CDR3 is TGTGCCAGCAGTTCAGGGCTTGGGGCCAACGTCCTGACTTTC.

In DNA, the CDR3 is TGTGCCAGCAGTTTGGGAAAGACCCAGTACTTC. Protein sequence: CASSLGKTQYF. The rearrangement links TRBV27 to TRBJ2-5, with no clear D. The germline gives CDR1 MNHEY, CDR2 SMNVEV (reference sequence). Trimming stripped 3 bases from V and 6 bases from J, with 5 bases between. The CDR3 covers 11 residues.

This rearrangement joins TRBV4-1 to TRBJ2-1, with D maybe TRBD2 (6 bases). Germline-derived CDR1 and CDR2 are MGHRA and YSYEKL. This CDR3 has 15 residues. V was cut by 1 base and J by 7 bases, with 14 bases left in between. The CDR3 nucleotides read TGCGCCAGCAGCCAAGGGGCAGGGCGGGATAATGAGCAGTTCTTC. This gives the protein CASSQGAGRDNEQFF.

The V gene is TRBV29-1, the J gene TRBJ2-1; 7 bases fit TRBD2. The CDR3 is made up of 15 amino acids. V shed 3 bases and J 7 bases; nucleotides not matched to a gene: 12. Germline-derived CDR1 and CDR2 are SQVTM and ANQGSEA. Here the CDR3 reads CSVENWAGVSNEQFF. The CDR3 nucleotides read TGCAGCGTTGAGAATTGGGCGGGAGTCTCAAATGAGCAGTTCTTC.

This clone was recorded once. The CDR3 sequence is CASSGQIRDTQYF. CDR3 sequence (DNA): TGCGCCAGCAGTGGGCAAATTCGAGATACGCAGTATTTT. V and J are TRBV10-1 and TRBJ2-3; D is unclear. With 4 bases removed from V and 5 bases from J, the gap between germline ends came to 10 bases. The germline gives CDR1 WNHNN, CDR2 SYGVQD (reference sequence). The CDR3 runs 13 residues.

This clone has a single count. A much larger clone is a single base away; this may be a read error. V gene TRBV14 combines with J gene TRBJ1-2; D remains unclear. CDR3 length: 12 amino acids. Germline loops: CDR1 SGHDN, CDR2 FVKESK. V shed 1 base and J shed 0 bases, with 0 bases lying between them. Here the CDR3 reads CASSQANYGYTF. The CDR3 DNA is TGTGCCAGCAGCCAAGCTAACTATGGCTACACCTTC.

The chain carries TRBV19 and TRBJ1-5; the match to TRBD1 covers 7 bases. V gave up 8 bases and J gave up 4 bases; unmatched junction bases: 14. This CDR3 has 16 amino acids. CDR1 LNHDA and CDR2 SQIVND come from the germline V gene (reference sequence). DNA for the CDR3: TGTGCCAGTCACAGACAGGGACCAAGAATAAATCAGCCCCAGCATTTT. It yields the protein CASHRQGPRINQPQHF. The variable domain in full, with the rest retrieved from reference TRBV19 and TRBJ1-5, is DGGITQSPKYLFRKEGQNVTLSCEQNLNHDAMYWYRQDPGQGLRLIYYSQIVNDFQKGDIAEGYSVSREKKESFPLTVTSAQKNPTAFYLCASHRQGPRINQPQHFGDGTRLSIL.

The chain couples TRBV11-2 to TRBJ2-1, with 10 bases identical to TRBD2. Germline loops: CDR1 SGHAT, CDR2 FQNNGV. Trimming took 6 bases from V and 1 from J; bases not matched to a gene: 6. This CDR3 spans 16 amino acids. CDR3 sequence (DNA): TGTGCCAGCAGATCACTAGCGGGAAGGTCCTACAATGAGCAGTTCTTC. Its translation: CASRSLAGRSYNEQFF.

Concerning this clone itself: One junction end does not reproduce the germline sequence, and a read error may be involved. The J gene is TRBJ1-1, the V gene TRBV6-5, with a possible D match to TRBD1 (5 bases). The CDR3 length is 15 residues. The germline V gene has CDR1 MNHEY and CDR2 SVGAGI. The CDR3 coding sequence is TGTGCCAGCACCCGAGCCACAGGAGGTGGCACTGAAGCTTCCTTT. Amino acids: CASTRATGGGTEASF.

This clone was counted a few times. The gene calls are TRBV18 and TRBJ2-3; TRBD1 agrees at 7 bases. Germline loops: CDR1 KGHSH, CDR2 LQKENI. This CDR3 has 16 residues. Germline trimming cut 3 bases from V and 2 bases from J; bases unmatched to any gene: 8. The CDR3 DNA is TGTGCCAGCTCACCTGGAGACAGGGTATTCACAGATACGCAGTATTTT. Protein: CASSPGDRVFTDTQYF.

The chain employs TRBV6-5 and TRBJ2-1; D is perhaps TRBD1 or TRBD2 (5 bases each). Germline V gives CDR1 MNHEY, CDR2 SVGAGI. The V end lost 8 bases, the J end lost 6 bases, and 8 bases lay between the germline ends. The CDR3 has 11 amino acids. The CDR3 loop reads CASLGGNEQFF. CDR3 in DNA: TGTGCCAGCCTTGGGGGCAATGAGCAGTTCTTC.

This clone was seen a few times. The chain combines TRBV10-3 with TRBJ1-1; TRBD1 matches at 10 bases. Germline lookup yields CDR1 ENHRY and CDR2 SYGVKD. Trimming removed 3 bases from V and 5 bases from J; junction bases left unmatched: 3. This CDR3 region has 14 residues. The CDR3 loop reads CAISDDRGPTEAFF. The CDR3 DNA reads as TGTGCCATCAGTGACGACAGGGGGCCTACTGAAGCTTTCTTT.

The rearrangement joins TRBV2 to TRBJ2-1, with TRBD2 matching over 12 bases. This CDR3 is built from 15 residues. The germline gives CDR1 SNHLY, CDR2 FYNNEI. Trimming at V came to 8 bases and at J to 6 bases, leaving 8 bases not matched to a gene. The CDR3 loop reads CASLTGLAGSNEQFF. The CDR3 DNA sequence: TGTGCCAGCCTCACCGGACTAGCGGGGTCCAATGAGCAGTTCTTC.

The chain has TRBV5-5 and TRBJ1-6; the D is unclear. CDR1 SGHKS and CDR2 YYEKEE come from the germline V gene (reference sequence). The CDR3 consists of 15 residues. The ends were cut back, 2 bases at V and 4 bases at J, with 10 bases in the middle. CDR3 residues: CASSFELAYNSPLHF. Written as DNA, the CDR3 is TGTGCCAGCAGCTTTGAGTTGGCTTATAATTCACCCCTCCACTTT.

The chain has TRBV29-1 and TRBJ2-1; 10 bases fit TRBD2. CDR1 is SQVTM, CDR2 ANQGSEA, per germline. Trimming removed 7 bases from V and 3 bases from J; junction bases left unmatched: 3. This CDR3 comprises 13 residues. In nucleotides, the CDR3 is TGCAGCGCTGGGACTAGCGACTACAATGAGCAGTTCTTC. Protein product: CSAGTSDYNEQFF.

V usage is TRBV6-5 and J usage is TRBJ2-1, with a weak D call TRBD1 (6 bases). CDR1 and CDR2 from the germline V gene are MNHEY and SVGAGI. The ends were cut back, 4 bases at V and 6 bases at J, with 10 bases in the middle. CDR3 length equals 13 residues. The CDR3 loop is CASSSRGFNEQFF. In nucleotides, the CDR3 is TGTGCCAGCAGTTCCAGGGGTTTCAATGAGCAGTTCTTC.

The chain is built from TRBV29-1 and TRBJ2-7, with 7 bases fitting TRBD1. Germline V CDR1 and CDR2: SQVTM, ANQGSEA. The CDR3 covers 15 residues. J was trimmed by 3 bases and V by 0 bases; bases with no gene match: 8. CDR3 protein: CSVEDRHRGNYEQYF. The CDR3 bases are TGCAGCGTTGAAGATAGGCACAGGGGTAACTACGAGCAGTACTTC.

The chain is built from TRBV9 and TRBJ1-1; maybe TRBD1 (5 bases). The CDR3 extends over 15 amino acids. Germline CDR1 reads SGDLS; CDR2 reads YYNGEE. Trimming took off 4 bases at V and 3 bases at J, with 16 bases between the two ends. The CDR3 DNA follows: TGTGCCAGCAGCCCCCAGGGCAGGGCGGACACTGAAGCTTTCTTT. Translating gives CASSPQGRADTEAFF.

The rearrangement uses TRBV7-3 and TRBJ2-1, with 8 bases matching TRBD1. From germline, CDR1 is SGHTA and CDR2 FQGTGA. Unmatched junction bases numbered 5, after V lost 5 bases and J lost 2 bases. The CDR3 runs 15 residues. CDR3 protein: CASSADRVAYNEQFF. In nucleotides, the CDR3 is TGTGCCAGCAGCGCGGACAGGGTCGCCTACAATGAGCAGTTCTTC.

Regarding this clone: The same CDR3 arises from other DNA sequences in this sample as well. The V call is TRBV18, the J call TRBJ2-7, with 7 positions matching TRBD1. V gave up 3 bases and J gave up 2 bases; unmatched junction bases: 4. Germline loops: CDR1 KGHSH, CDR2 LQKENI. The CDR3 is 14 amino acids. This chain's CDR3 is CASSPPDRAYEQYF. In DNA, the CDR3 is TGTGCCAGCTCACCCCCAGACAGGGCCTACGAGCAGTACTTC.

V gene TRBV28 combines with J gene TRBJ1-2, with TRBD1 matching over 7 bases. With 7 bases clipped from V and 6 bases from J, the junction kept 11 bases outside the gene matches. The CDR3 is 14 residues long. Germline V gene lookup returns CDR1 MDHEN and CDR2 SYDVKM. CDR3 protein: CASTSLQGWHGYTF. In DNA, the CDR3 is TGTGCCAGCACCTCCTTACAGGGGTGGCATGGCTACACCTTC.

V usage is TRBV20-1 and J usage is TRBJ2-7; perhaps TRBD2 as D (6 bases). The CDR3 contains 11 residues. With 6 bases removed from V and 6 bases from J, the gap between germline ends came to 12 bases. CDR1 is DFQATT, CDR2 SNEGSKA, per germline (reference sequence). For the CDR3, the DNA is TGCAGTGCAATATCGGGGGTCGAGCAGTACTTC. Translation gives CSAISGVEQYF.

The sample holds a few counts of this clone. The CDR3 region has the DNA TGCGCCAGCAGCACCCGACGGACAGGGGGCCAGCCCCAGCATTTT. Amino acid sequence: CASSTRRTGGQPQHF. The chain joins TRBV4-1 to TRBJ1-5, with 11 bases aligning to TRBD1. Germline trimming cut 5 bases from V and 7 bases from J; bases unmatched to any gene: 7. The CDR3 sequence is 15 residues long. Germline assignment: CDR1 MGHRA and CDR2 YSYEKL.